The 18 T cell receptor beta chains in this list originate from one sample, sequenced in a study of blood T cell repertoires in COVID-19. Libraries were prepared by immunoSEQ multiplex PCR; TCRdb keeps only in-frame clonotypes and omits some of them. The sample lists fewer than 400,000 clones, around 84% occurring once. Sequences were obtained from PBMCs or T cells enriched from blood (not recorded which). Receptors originate from a man aged 25 to 40 who had recovered from COVID-19.

The chain employs TRBV14 and TRBJ1-5; D may be TRBD1 (6 bases). CDR3 size: 15 residues. V lost 4 bases, J lost 5 bases, and 15 bases lay in between. Germline V lookup: CDR1 SGHDN, CDR2 FVKESK. CDR3 region: CASSLQGRSDQPQHF. The DNA for the CDR3 is TGTGCCAGCAGCCTACAGGGTCGGTCCGATCAGCCCCAGCATTTT. Full variable domain (outside the CDR3, taken from reference TRBV14 and TRBJ1-5): EAGVTQFPSHSVIEKGQTVTLRCDPISGHDNLYWYRRVMGKEIKFLLHFVKESKQDESGMPNNRFLAERTGGTYSTLKVQPAELEDSGVYFCASSLQGRSDQPQHFGDGTRLSIL.

V usage is TRBV10-1 and J usage is TRBJ2-3, with 9 bases matching TRBD2. CDR3 length: 14 residues. V lost 4 bases to trimming and J lost 6 bases; unmatched junction nucleotides: 5. Germline V lookup: CDR1 WNHNN, CDR2 SYGVQD (reference sequence). CDR3 DNA: TGCGCCAGCAGTGGCGGGAGGGGGAGTGATACGCAGTATTTT. It specifies CASSGGRGSDTQYF.

The V call is TRBV5-6, the J call TRBJ2-2; perhaps TRBD1 as D (6 bases). The V end lost 2 bases, the J end lost 0 bases, and 8 bases lay between the germline ends. The CDR3 contains 15 residues. Germline-derived CDR1 and CDR2 are SGHDT and YYEEEE. DNA for the CDR3: TGTGCCAGCAGCTTACAGGGCTCGAACACCGGGGAGCTGTTTTTT. Amino acid sequence: CASSLQGSNTGELFF.

The chain uses TRBV27 and TRBJ1-1; 7 positions match TRBD1. CDR1 and CDR2 (germline): MNHEY, SMNVEV (reference sequence). The CDR3 contains 14 residues. Trimming cost V 2 bases and J 1 base; bases outside gene matches: 1. The CDR3 spells CASSLGQANTEAFF. The CDR3 DNA follows: TGTGCCAGCAGTTTAGGACAGGCGAACACTGAAGCTTTCTTT.

The chain joins TRBV30 to TRBJ2-7; D might be TRBD1 (6 bases). Trimming removed 6 bases at V and 4 bases at J, with 10 bases between. The CDR3 consists of 11 residues. Germline CDR1 reads GTSNPN; CDR2 reads SVGIG (reference sequence). The DNA for the CDR3 is TGTGCCTGCCGGACAGAGTACGAGCAGTACTTC. It yields the protein CACRTEYEQYF.

V is TRBV29-1 and J is TRBJ1-1; the match to TRBD1 covers 7 bases. This CDR3 contains 11 residues. Looked up from germline, CDR1 is SQVTM and CDR2 is ANQGSEA. Trimming removed 5 bases from V and 8 bases from J; junction bases left unmatched: 5. CDR3: CSVRGTAEAFF. The CDR3 DNA is TGCAGCGTTCGCGGGACAGCCGAAGCTTTCTTT.

This chain joins TRBV21-1 and TRBJ2-7; whether TRBD1, the table's D call, matches the DNA was not checked. TRBV21-1 is shown as a pseudogene. The CDR3 spans 13 residues. As DNA, the CDR3 is TGTGCCAGCAGGATTGTATCTTACAGGCGGCAGTACTTC. Protein product: CASRIVSYRRQYF.

This sequence joins TRBV6-1 and TRBJ2-2; D unresolved. The CDR3 has 13 residues. Trimming removed 2 bases at V and 3 bases at J, with 4 bases between. CDR1 is MNHNS and CDR2 is SASEGT in the germline V gene. CDR3 residues: CASSERYTGELFF. CDR3 in DNA: TGTGCCAGCAGTGAACGGTACACCGGGGAGCTGTTTTTT.

The V and J genes are TRBV19 and TRBJ1-1; D uncertain. The germline V gene encodes CDR1 LNHDA and CDR2 SQIVND (reference sequence). This CDR3 has 14 residues. Trimming removed 2 bases at V and 7 bases at J, with 14 bases between. The CDR3 loop reads CASSINRRLGEAFF. The CDR3 DNA reads as TGTGCCAGTAGTATAAATCGGCGGTTGGGTGAAGCTTTCTTT.

This chain connects TRBV6-5 to TRBJ1-1; 8 nucleotides line up with TRBD1. Germline V gene lookup returns CDR1 MNHEY and CDR2 SVGAGI. Trimming took 0 bases from V and 4 from J; bases not matched to a gene: 4. There are 15 residues in the CDR3. In DNA, the CDR3 is TGTGCCAGCAGTTACTCAAACAGGGGGTTCACTGAAGCTTTCTTT. Translation: CASSYSNRGFTEAFF.

The rearrangement joins TRBV5-1 to TRBJ1-4; D unclear. The CDR3 loop spans 16 amino acids. Germline values: CDR1 SGHRS, CDR2 YFSETQ. Trimming took 0 bases from V and 5 from J, leaving 14 bases between them. CDR3 in amino acids: CASSLDAGEINEKLFF. In DNA form, the CDR3 reads TGCGCCAGCAGCTTGGACGCCGGGGAGATAAATGAAAAACTGTTTTTT.

This chain uses TRBV7-8 with TRBJ2-7; weak D call: TRBD2 (5 bases). Trimming removed 4 bases at V and 2 bases at J, with 12 bases between. This CDR3 is built from 14 residues. Germline CDR1 SGHVS, CDR2 FQNEAQ. CDR3 amino acids: CASSSWTQTYEQYF. CDR3 DNA sequence: TGTGCCAGCAGCTCTTGGACTCAAACCTACGAGCAGTACTTC.

The chain carries TRBV5-1 and TRBJ2-1; TRBD1 matches at 9 bases. This CDR3 contains 16 residues. V trimming: 1 base; J trimming: 3 bases; junction bases outside the gene matches: 5. Germline assignment: CDR1 SGHRS and CDR2 YFSETQ. The CDR3 DNA is TGCGCCAGCAGCTTGTCCGGGACAGGGCTCTACAATGAGCAGTTCTTC. Translating it yields CASSLSGTGLYNEQFF.

The chain links TRBV4-1 to TRBJ2-7; D is possibly TRBD2 (5 bases). Germline V CDR1 and CDR2: MGHRA, YSYEKL. The CDR3 has 16 residues. Between the trimmed V and J ends, which lost 5 bases and 4 bases, there was a span of 21 bases. CDR3 sequence: CASSALRGGSGYEQYF. The CDR3 region has the DNA TGCGCCAGCAGCGCGCTTAGAGGCGGGTCGGGGTACGAGCAGTACTTC.

This sequence joins TRBV11-2 and TRBJ2-1, with 13 bases matching TRBD2. CDR1 SGHAT and CDR2 FQNNGV come from the germline V gene. CDR3 length equals 16 residues. Losses at the gene ends were 4 bases for V and 9 bases for J; bases not matched to a gene: 9. CDR3 loop: CASSSLLAGGSGEQFF. The DNA of the CDR3 is TGTGCCAGCAGCTCCCTACTAGCGGGAGGGAGCGGTGAGCAGTTCTTC. Variable domain in full (rest from reference TRBV11-2 and TRBJ2-1): EAGVAQSPRYKIIEKRQSVAFWCNPISGHATLYWYQQILGQGPKLLIQFQNNGVVDDSQLPKDRFSAERLKGVDSTLKIQPAKLEDSAVYLCASSSLLAGGSGEQFFGPGTRLTVL.

The chain couples TRBV4-1 to TRBJ1-6; no firm D call. V dropped 2 bases and J dropped 10 bases, with 9 bases sitting between them. Per the germline V gene, CDR1 is MGHRA and CDR2 is YSYEKL. This CDR3 spans 13 amino acids. The CDR3 region has the DNA TGCGCCAGCAGCCAAACGTTCGGGTCACCCCTCCACTTT. This gives the protein CASSQTFGSPLHF.

In this sample, this clone turned up once. The rearrangement joins TRBV5-5 to TRBJ2-7; 11 bases match TRBD2. This CDR3 has 15 residues. Germline lookup yields CDR1 SGHKS and CDR2 YYEKEE (reference sequence). The trim removed 3 bases at V and 2 bases at J, leaving 4 bases unmatched. The CDR3 is CASSSGTSGTYEQYF. The CDR3 DNA reads TGTGCCAGCAGCTCCGGGACTAGCGGAACCTACGAGCAGTACTTC.

This clone was recorded a few times. This chain connects TRBV29-1 to TRBJ1-3; a weak D match, TRBD1 (5 bases). Germline V gene lookup returns CDR1 SQVTM and CDR2 ANQGSEA. Trimming removed 0 bases at V and 0 bases at J, with 6 bases between. This CDR3 is built from 14 residues. In DNA form, the CDR3 reads TGCAGCGTTGAAGACAGGGCCTCTGGAAACACCATATATTTT. Encoded protein: CSVEDRASGNTIYF.